The 5 T cell receptor beta chains reported below all come from one sample, sequenced in a study of cytomegalovirus exposure and HLA in healthy donors. The PCR was carried out with 60 Vbeta primers and 13 Jbeta primers. Using immunoSEQ multiplex PCR, the repertoire was profiled, and TCRdb retains in-frame clones only, with some absent. The sample consists of more than 95,000 clones, roughly 79% of them appearing once. Sequencing was carried out using PBMCs. Receptors originate from a woman aged 18-35 years in good health and CMV-seronegative.

The V and J genes are TRBV10-2 and TRBJ1-2, with TRBD1 identical over 10 bases. The CDR3 length is 14 residues. Germline loops: CDR1 WSHSY, CDR2 SAAADI. With 0 bases clipped from V and 6 bases from J, the junction kept 1 base outside the gene matches. The CDR3: CASSESGTGDGYTF. DNA of the CDR3: TGCGCCAGCAGTGAGTCGGGGACAGGGGATGGCTACACCTTC.

The chain combines TRBV27 with TRBJ1-1, with TRBD1 as a possible D gene (6 bases). Trimming shortened V by 4 bases and J by 2 bases, and 11 bases separated the two germline ends. CDR1 and CDR2 (germline): MNHEY, SMNVEV (reference sequence). The CDR3 covers 14 residues. The CDR3 sequence: CASSSAGVNTEAFF. In DNA form, the CDR3 reads TGTGCCAGCAGTTCAGCAGGGGTTAACACTGAAGCTTTCTTT.

The gene calls are TRBV10-3 and TRBJ1-6; weak D call: TRBD1 (5 bases). Looked up from germline, CDR1 is ENHRY and CDR2 is SYGVKD. The V gene lost 3 bases and the J gene lost 7 bases, with 13 bases spanning the gap. The CDR3 consists of 15 residues. Here the CDR3 reads CAISEEQAGNSPLHF. CDR3 DNA: TGTGCCATCAGTGAAGAACAGGCTGGCAATTCACCCCTCCACTTT.

A single count supports this clone. The chain carries TRBV5-1 and TRBJ1-1; D is undetermined. Germline V gene lookup returns CDR1 SGHRS and CDR2 YFSETQ. CDR3 length equals 16 residues. Trimming stripped 0 bases from V and 2 bases from J, with 14 bases between. The CDR3 loop is CASSLAVDQLNTEAFF. In nucleotides, the CDR3 is TGCGCCAGCAGCTTGGCCGTTGATCAGTTAAACACTGAAGCTTTCTTT.

The rearrangement uses TRBV25-1 and TRBJ2-5; no clear D gene. This CDR3 is built from 14 residues. Deletions cut 4 bases from V and 2 bases from J, with 11 bases between. In germline, CDR1 is MGHDK, CDR2 SYGVNS. The CDR3 DNA reads as TGTGCCAGCAGTGTTAGACTCGGTCAAGAGACCCAGTACTTC. Translating gives CASSVRLGQETQYF.